This T cell receptor (beta chain) was sequenced during a study of blood T cells in healthy people across ages. Study observations and caveats: TCR beta diversity per million T cells fell roughly linearly with age.

The authors ran a second PCR of 7 to 11 cycles using a sample-barcoded 5' primer and a J-beta primer mix. Tagging of each cDNA molecule was performed by a template-switch adaptor with 12 random nucleotides. In TCRdb, the 5' RACE reads were re-called with MiXCR into one record per CDR3 protein. The repertoire consists of about 620,000 distinct CDR3 sequences, with over 40% occurring once and the leading ten covering 13%. This clonotype was counted ten times or more. Its antigen remains unknown. This CDR3 contains 14 residues. V gave up 4 bases and J gave up 7 bases; unmatched junction bases: 12. Germline V gives CDR1 SQVTM, CDR2 ANQGSEA.

The V call is TRBV29-1, the J call TRBJ1-2; 7 bases line up with TRBD1. Sequences were obtained from blood. The TCR comes from a woman over 75 in good health. CDR3 loop: CSVALTRQGGGYTF. The CDR3 DNA reads as TGCAGCGTTGCTCTCACCCGACAGGGAGGTGGCTACACCTTC.